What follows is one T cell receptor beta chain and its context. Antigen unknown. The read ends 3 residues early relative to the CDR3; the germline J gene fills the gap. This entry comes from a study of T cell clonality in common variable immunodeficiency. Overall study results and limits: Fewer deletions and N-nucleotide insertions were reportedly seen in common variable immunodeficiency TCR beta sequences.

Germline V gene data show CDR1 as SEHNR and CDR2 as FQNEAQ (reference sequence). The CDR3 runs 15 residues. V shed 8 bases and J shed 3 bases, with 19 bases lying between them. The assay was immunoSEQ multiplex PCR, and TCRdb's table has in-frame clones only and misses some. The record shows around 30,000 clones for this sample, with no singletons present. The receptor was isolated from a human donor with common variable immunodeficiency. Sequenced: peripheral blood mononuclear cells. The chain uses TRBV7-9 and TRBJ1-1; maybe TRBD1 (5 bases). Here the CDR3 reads CASGRGRDRYTEAFF. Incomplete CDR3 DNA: TGTGCCAGCGGAAGGGGCAGGGATCGTTACACTGAA.